One and the same sample provided the 2 T cell receptor beta chains below, sequenced in a study of cytomegalovirus exposure and HLA in healthy donors. The PCR made use of 60 Vbeta and 13 Jbeta primers. Sequenced by immunoSEQ multiplex PCR; TCRdb stores in-frame clones only, minus some. The sample consists of some 80,000 clones, more than 60% of them appearing once. The material sequenced was PBMCs. These receptors were taken from a man aged 18 to 29 in good health and CMV-seropositive.

The chain is built from TRBV6-1 and TRBJ2-7, with 8 bases that match TRBD1. The CDR3 totals 13 residues. CDR1 and CDR2 (germline): MNHNS, SASEGT. The ends lost 11 bases at V and 1 base at J; junction bases unmatched: 7. CDR3 sequence: CASIQGASYEQYF. The CDR3 nucleotides read TGTGCCTCAATCCAGGGGGCATCCTACGAGCAGTACTTC.

The genes are TRBV2 and TRBJ2-5; D is ambiguous. The V and J ends lost 6 bases and 7 bases respectively, with 9 bases between them. The germline gives CDR1 SNHLY, CDR2 FYNNEI. The CDR3 spans 11 residues. Here the CDR3 reads CASSSRWTQYF. CDR3 nucleotide sequence: TGTGCCAGCAGCTCCCGTTGGACCCAGTACTTC.